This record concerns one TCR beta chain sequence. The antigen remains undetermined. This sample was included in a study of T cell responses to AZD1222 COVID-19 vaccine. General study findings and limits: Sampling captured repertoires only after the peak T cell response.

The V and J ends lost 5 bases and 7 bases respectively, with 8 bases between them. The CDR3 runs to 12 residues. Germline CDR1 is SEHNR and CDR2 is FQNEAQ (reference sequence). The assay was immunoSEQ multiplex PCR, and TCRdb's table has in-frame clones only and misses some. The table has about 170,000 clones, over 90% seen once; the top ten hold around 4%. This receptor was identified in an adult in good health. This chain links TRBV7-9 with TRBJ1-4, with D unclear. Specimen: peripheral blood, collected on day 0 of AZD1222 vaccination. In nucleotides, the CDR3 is TGTGCCAGCAGCACGGGAGGTGAAAAACTGTTTTTT. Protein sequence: CASSTGGEKLFF.